One and the same sample provided the 27 T cell receptor beta chains below, sequenced in a study of CD4 T cells in relation to SARS-CoV-2 and coronaviruses. CD4+ T cells from unexposed donors were obtained before the COVID-19 pandemic (2011-2018). After about ten days of culture, CD4+ T cells were isolated. Clones were read by immunoSEQ multiplex PCR, and TCRdb kept only the in-frame ones, dropping some. In the table there are tens of thousands of clones, around four fifths of which are singletons. Their specific antigens are unknown. Sequenced sample: CD4+ T cells from PBMCs, cultured in vitro. The receptors shown here come from a human donor in good health.

J is TRBJ2-7 and V is TRBV10-3; possible D gene TRBD2, 6 bases. Trimming pared 5 bases from V and 5 bases from J, leaving 16 bases between. The CDR3 runs to 14 residues. Germline-derived CDR1 and CDR2 are ENHRY and SYGVKD. CDR3 loop: CAISPGGSPHEQYF. In DNA, the CDR3 is TGTGCCATCAGTCCTGGAGGGAGTCCCCACGAGCAGTACTTC.

The V and J genes are TRBV27 and TRBJ2-7, with 8 positions matching TRBD2. The J segment lost 6 bases and the V segment lost 4 bases, leaving 14 bases of the junction unmatched. CDR3 length: 16 amino acids. Germline CDR1 MNHEY, CDR2 SMNVEV (reference sequence). CDR3 sequence reads: CASSSSLSTGGLEQYF. CDR3 DNA sequence: TGTGCCAGCAGTTCTTCTCTATCGACGGGAGGGCTCGAGCAGTACTTC.

The V gene is TRBV7-8, the J gene TRBJ1-1; TRBD1 might be the D (6 bases). Germline CDR1 is SGHVS and CDR2 is FQNEAQ. This CDR3 contains 17 residues. Between the trimmed V and J ends, which lost 5 bases and 1 base, there was a span of 20 bases. The CDR3 sequence is CASSPKGGGRSNTEAFF. The CDR3 DNA sequence: TGTGCCAGCAGCCCAAAAGGGGGGGGACGGTCGAACACTGAAGCTTTCTTT. The entire variable domain, with the rest obtained from reference TRBV7-8 and TRBJ1-1, is as follows: GAGVSQSPRYKVAKRGQDVALRCDPISGHVSLFWYQQALGQGPEFLTYFQNEAQLDKSGLPSDRFFAERPEGSVSTLKIQRTQQEDSAVYLCASSPKGGGRSNTEAFFGQGTRLTVV.

V and J are TRBV5-1 and TRBJ1-3; 10 bases are shared with TRBD1. The germline V gene encodes CDR1 SGHRS and CDR2 YFSETQ. The V and J ends lost 0 bases and 4 bases, in that order; junction bases with no gene match: 4. CDR3 length: 16 amino acids. The CDR3: CASSLGQGAAGNTIYF. The CDR3 coding sequence is TGCGCCAGCAGCTTGGGACAGGGGGCTGCCGGAAACACCATATATTTT.

The chain uses TRBV27 and TRBJ2-7; D unclear. There are 14 residues in the CDR3. Trimming pared 6 bases from V and 3 bases from J, leaving 15 bases between. Per the germline V gene, CDR1 is MNHEY and CDR2 is SMNVEV (reference sequence). As DNA, the CDR3 is TGTGCCAGCAGCCCATTTTGGGCCCTCTACGAGCAGTACTTC. Encoded protein: CASSPFWALYEQYF.

V is TRBV4-2 and J is TRBJ2-1; 10 nucleotides agree with TRBD1. The CDR3 length is 15 residues. Losses at the gene ends were 1 base for V and 3 bases for J; bases not matched to a gene: 0. CDR1 and CDR2 from the germline V gene are LGHNA and YNFKEQ. The CDR3 loop is CASSQGTGGYNEQFF. The CDR3 bases are TGTGCCAGCAGCCAAGGGACAGGGGGCTACAATGAGCAGTTCTTC.

This sequence joins TRBV6-5 and TRBJ2-5, with D possibly being TRBD1 (6 bases). This CDR3 has 14 residues. V was shortened by 3 bases and J by 2 bases, with 10 bases between the two germline ends. Germline V lookup: CDR1 MNHEY, CDR2 SVGAGI. The DNA for the CDR3 is TGTGCCAGCAGTTATTTACAGGGACAAGAGACCCAGTACTTC. Translation: CASSYLQGQETQYF.

The V and J genes are TRBV11-2 and TRBJ2-5; TRBD1 matches 9 bases. Germline loops: CDR1 SGHAT, CDR2 FQNNGV. The CDR3 runs 15 residues. After removal of 1 base from V and 1 base from J, the junction contained 1 base not matched to a gene. CDR3 sequence: CASSLGDRAQETQYF. As DNA, the CDR3 is TGTGCCAGCAGCTTAGGGGACAGGGCCCAAGAGACCCAGTACTTC.

This chain connects TRBV7-6 to TRBJ2-2; TRBD1 agrees at 8 bases. The CDR3 has 17 residues. Trimming took 5 bases from V and 0 from J; bases not matched to a gene: 8. The germline CDR1 and CDR2 sequences are SGHVS and FNYEAQ. CDR3: CASSRGQGATNTGELFF. Here the CDR3 DNA reads TGTGCCAGCAGCAGAGGACAGGGAGCGACGAACACCGGGGAGCTGTTTTTT.

The rearrangement links TRBV14 to TRBJ1-1; tentatively, D is TRBD1 (6 bases). The V end was cut by 1 base, the J end by 12 bases, with 45 bases between. There are 23 residues in the CDR3. Per germline, CDR1 SGHDN and CDR2 FVKESK. The CDR3 region has the DNA TGTGCCAGCAGCCAAGTTGGAGGGCCCTCCTTGGCGGGGGGCGCGCGTCGGTTGGGGTGGTCTTTCTTT. Translation gives CASSQVGGPSLAGGARRLGWSFF.

The chain employs TRBV5-6 and TRBJ1-2; D gene unclear. The V gene lost 3 bases and the J gene lost 8 bases, with 8 bases spanning the gap. CDR3 length equals 11 residues. Germline lookup yields CDR1 SGHDT and CDR2 YYEEEE. The CDR3 spells CASSWAKGYTF. CDR3 coding DNA: TGTGCCAGCAGCTGGGCCAAGGGCTACACCTTC. Full variable domain (rest looked up from reference TRBV5-6 and TRBJ1-2): DAGVTQSPTHLIKTRGQQVTLRCSPKSGHDTVSWYQQALGQGPQFIFQYYEEEERQRGNFPDRFSGHQFPNYSSELNVNALLLGDSALYLCASSWAKGYTFGSGTRLTVV.

DNA of the CDR3: TGTGCTAGTGGTTTGGTAACAACAGGAGAAGCTTTCTTT. It is translated as CASGLVTTGEAFF. The V gene is TRBV12-5, the J gene TRBJ1-1; maybe TRBD1 (5 bases). Looked up from germline, CDR1 is LGHNT and CDR2 is FRNRAP. V lost 0 bases and J lost 8, with 10 bases in between. The CDR3 contains 13 residues.

V is TRBV5-1 and J is TRBJ2-1; 7 bases line up with TRBD1. This CDR3 comprises 13 residues. The V segment lost 4 bases and the J segment 9 bases; nucleotides outside the gene matches: 7. Germline loops: CDR1 SGHRS, CDR2 YFSETQ. In DNA, the CDR3 is TGCGCCAGCAGCCCGACAGGGTTGGTTGAGCAGTTCTTC. Residues: CASSPTGLVEQFF.

The chain couples TRBV6-5 to TRBJ2-3; TRBD2 might be the D (5 bases). Germline V gives CDR1 MNHEY, CDR2 SVGAGI. V was clipped by 6 bases and J by 0 bases, with 10 bases between them. The CDR3 consists of 14 residues. CDR3 bases: TGTGCCAGCAGACCGGGAATTAGCACAGATACGCAGTATTTT. Its protein is CASRPGISTDTQYF.

This sequence joins TRBV24-1 and TRBJ2-2; D possibly corresponds to TRBD2 (5 bases). V was shortened by 0 bases and J by 2 bases, with 15 bases between the two germline ends. The CDR3 consists of 18 residues. CDR1 is KGHDR, CDR2 SFDVKD, per germline. The DNA for the CDR3 is TGTGCCACCAGTGATTTGCAAAGCGGAGGCGAAAACACCGGGGAGCTGTTTTTT. This encodes CATSDLQSGGENTGELFF.

This clone was detected only a few times. The rearrangement uses TRBV7-9 and TRBJ2-1, with 7 bases matching TRBD1. Germline V CDR1 and CDR2: SEHNR, FQNEAQ (reference sequence). Unmatched junction bases numbered 3, after V lost 2 bases and J lost 8 bases. The CDR3 covers 13 residues. The CDR3 DNA reads TGTGCCAGCAGCTTACCCGGGACAGATGAGCAGTTCTTC. Its protein is CASSLPGTDEQFF.

V usage is TRBV24-1 and J usage is TRBJ2-1; tentative D call: TRBD2 (6 bases). V shed 8 bases and J shed 13 bases, with 17 bases lying between them. Germline values: CDR1 KGHDR, CDR2 SFDVKD. The CDR3 is 12 residues long. In DNA, the CDR3 is TGTGCCACCAACGGGGACTTAAAGGGTCAGTTCTTC. Its translation is CATNGDLKGQFF.

J is TRBJ2-6 and V is TRBV28, with D perhaps TRBD2 (6 bases). The V end was cut by 6 bases, the J end by 1 base, with 22 bases between. The CDR3 is 19 amino acids. The germline V gene encodes CDR1 MDHEN and CDR2 SYDVKM. The CDR3 protein is CASSPDGQEGFSGANVLTF. The CDR3 bases are TGTGCCAGCAGCCCCGATGGTCAGGAGGGGTTTTCTGGGGCCAACGTCCTGACTTTC.

This chain uses TRBV15 with TRBJ2-5; the D is unclear. The CDR3 sequence is 12 residues long. The germline gives CDR1 LNHNV, CDR2 YYDKDF (reference sequence). V was trimmed by 5 bases and J by 5 bases, leaving 9 bases between them. Here the CDR3 reads CATSRPGETQYF. The CDR3 DNA sequence: TGTGCCACCAGCCGCCCCGGGGAGACCCAGTACTTC.

The rearrangement links TRBV12-3 or TRBV12-4 to TRBJ1-5; TRBD1 aligns across 7 bases. This CDR3 is 13 amino acids long. After removal of 5 bases from V and 7 bases from J, the junction contained 5 bases not matched to a gene. The CDR3: CASSRQGSQPQHF. As DNA, the CDR3 is TGTGCCAGCAGTAGACAGGGATCCCAGCCCCAGCATTTT.

The rearrangement joins TRBV18 to TRBJ2-3; D not certain. V dropped 0 bases and J dropped 3 bases, with 7 bases sitting between them. This CDR3 spans 14 amino acids. Germline lookup yields CDR1 KGHSH and CDR2 LQKENI. The CDR3 protein is CASSPPTRTDTQYF. CDR3 bases: TGTGCCAGCTCACCACCAACACGGACAGATACGCAGTATTTT. The variable domain in full, completed from reference TRBV18 and TRBJ2-3, reads NAGVMQNPRHLVRRRGQEARLRCSPMKGHSHVYWYRQLPEEGLKFMVYLQKENIIDESGMPKERFSAEFPKEGPSILRIQQVVRGDSAAYFCASSPPTRTDTQYFGPGTRLTVL.

The chain uses TRBV2 and TRBJ1-3, with D maybe TRBD1 (5 bases). Germline V CDR1 and CDR2: SNHLY, FYNNEI. The V end was cut by 6 bases, the J end by 3 bases, with 15 bases between. The CDR3 is 15 amino acids. The CDR3 spells CASRAGTGNGNTIYF. Here the CDR3 DNA reads TGTGCCAGCAGGGCCGGGACGGGGAATGGAAACACCATATATTTT.

This clone was counted a few times. The gene calls are TRBV24-1 and TRBJ2-1; D is undetermined. Germline CDR1 reads KGHDR; CDR2 reads SFDVKD. CDR3 length equals 12 residues. Trimming shortened V by 3 bases and J by 5 bases, and 4 bases separated the two germline ends. DNA for the CDR3: TGTGCCACCAGTGATCTCCACAATGAGCAGTTCTTC. Protein product: CATSDLHNEQFF.

V usage is TRBV5-8 and J usage is TRBJ1-2; D remains ambiguous. There are 14 residues in the CDR3. Germline assignment: CDR1 SGHTS and CDR2 YDEGEE. Trimming left V 0 bases short and J 8 bases short, with 14 bases between. The CDR3 sequence: CASSLAGSISGYTF. Written as DNA, the CDR3 is TGTGCCAGCAGCTTGGCCGGGAGCATTTCGGGCTACACCTTC.

There are a few counts of this clone. V gene TRBV6-5 combines with J gene TRBJ1-1; D ambiguous. Trimming took off 9 bases at V and 8 bases at J, with 19 bases between the two ends. Looked up from germline, CDR1 is MNHEY and CDR2 is SVGAGI. The CDR3 has 13 residues. CDR3 region: CASRIGPQTEAFF. CDR3 coding DNA: TGTGCCAGTAGAATAGGACCCCAGACCGAAGCTTTCTTT.

This chain joins TRBV7-3 and TRBJ1-2; D call uncertain. This CDR3 contains 12 residues. V lost 0 bases, J lost 7 bases, and 6 bases lay in between. Germline CDR1 reads SGHTA; CDR2 reads FQGTGA. This chain's CDR3 is CASSLTRSGYTF. The CDR3 DNA reads TGTGCCAGCAGCTTAACCCGGAGTGGCTACACCTTC.

V usage is TRBV9 and J usage is TRBJ2-3; possibly TRBD1 for D (5 bases). The CDR3 length is 13 residues. CDR1 and CDR2 from the germline V gene are SGDLS and YYNGEE. Trimming cost V 0 bases and J 4 bases, with 6 bases left between them. In DNA form, the CDR3 reads TGTGCCAGCAGCGTAGGGGGCGCAGATACGCAGTATTTT. It translates to CASSVGGADTQYF.